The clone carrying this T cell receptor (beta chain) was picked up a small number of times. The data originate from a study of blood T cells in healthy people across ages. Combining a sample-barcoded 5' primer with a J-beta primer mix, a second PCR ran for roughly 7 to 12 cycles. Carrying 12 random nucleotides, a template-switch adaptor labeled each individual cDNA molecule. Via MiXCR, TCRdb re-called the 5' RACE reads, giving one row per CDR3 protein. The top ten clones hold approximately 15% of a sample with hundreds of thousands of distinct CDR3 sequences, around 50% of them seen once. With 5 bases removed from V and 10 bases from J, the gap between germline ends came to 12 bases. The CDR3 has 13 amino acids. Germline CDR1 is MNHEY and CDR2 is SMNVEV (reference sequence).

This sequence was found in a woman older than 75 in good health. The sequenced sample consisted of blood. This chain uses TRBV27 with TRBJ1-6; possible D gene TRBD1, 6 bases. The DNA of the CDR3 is TGTGCCAGCAGTGTCACAGGGCACTCACCCCTCCACTTT. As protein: CASSVTGHSPLHF.